Below are 30 T cell receptor beta chains sequenced from a single sample in a study of shared clonotypes between healthy human individuals. This table comes from immunoSEQ multiplex PCR, and its TCRdb copy is limited to in-frame clones, with some not included. Of 1,500,000 or so clones in the sample, just under 99% were seen once. Material for sequencing was naive CD4+ T cells sorted from blood. Described subset: CD45RA+ positively selected. The source is a man younger than 45 in good health.

This clone appeared once. The rearrangement links TRBV19 to TRBJ1-5; D unclear. CDR3 size: 15 residues. Germline V gene sequence: CDR1 LNHDA, CDR2 SQIVND (reference sequence). The V and J ends lost 5 bases and 1 base respectively, with 12 bases between them. CDR3: CASSAGGKSNQPQHF. The CDR3 DNA reads TGTGCCAGTAGTGCCGGTGGCAAAAGCAATCAGCCCCAGCATTTT. The full variable domain, completed using reference TRBV19 and TRBJ1-5, is DGGITQSPKYLFRKEGQNVTLSCEQNLNHDAMYWYRQDPGQGLRLIYYSQIVNDFQKGDIAEGYSVSREKKESFPLTVTSAQKNPTAFYLCASSAGGKSNQPQHFGDGTRLSIL.

The V gene is TRBV28, the J gene TRBJ2-3; 8 nucleotides line up with TRBD2. The CDR3 sequence is 15 residues long. Trimming took 6 bases from V and 3 from J; bases not matched to a gene: 8. From germline, CDR1 is MDHEN and CDR2 SYDVKM. This CDR3 reads CASSSTSGGTDTQYF. The CDR3 nucleotides read TGTGCCAGCAGCTCTACTAGCGGCGGTACAGATACGCAGTATTTT.

The chain couples TRBV25-1 to TRBJ1-5; D unclear. V gave up 6 bases and J gave up 3 bases, with 12 bases separating them. The CDR3 covers 14 residues. Per germline, CDR1 MGHDK and CDR2 SYGVNS. The CDR3 DNA reads TGTGCCAGCAGCGGAGGGCGTAACAATCAGCCCCAGCATTTT. Its protein product is CASSGGRNNQPQHF. Drawing the rest from reference TRBV25-1 and TRBJ1-5, the complete variable domain is EADIYQTPRYLVIGTGKKITLECSQTMGHDKMYWYQQDPGMELHLIHYSYGVNSTEKGDLSSESTVSRIRTEHFPLTLESARPSHTSQYLCASSGGRNNQPQHFGDGTRLSIL.

In regard to this clone: The same CDR3 also results from other DNA sequences found in this sample. V is TRBV28 and J is TRBJ1-5; D uncertain. Trimming stripped 4 bases from V and 1 base from J, with 5 bases between. This CDR3 region has 13 residues. Looked up from germline, CDR1 is MDHEN and CDR2 is SYDVKM. The CDR3 region is CASSSVSNQPQHF. CDR3 nucleotides: TGTGCCAGCAGTTCTGTCAGCAATCAGCCCCAGCATTTT.

This clone occurred once. This sequence joins TRBV27 and TRBJ2-1; TRBD2 aligns across 7 bases. V lost 2 bases, J lost 3 bases, and 13 bases stayed unmatched. The CDR3 sequence is 18 residues long. Germline CDR1 reads MNHEY; CDR2 reads SMNVEV (reference sequence). The CDR3 reads CASSLNVAGAPLYNEQFF. The CDR3 DNA is TGTGCCAGCAGTTTAAATGTGGCGGGAGCTCCCCTCTACAATGAGCAGTTCTTC.

The V call is TRBV6-5, the J call TRBJ1-1; D is uncertain. V was clipped by 6 bases and J by 4 bases, with 15 bases between them. Germline V gives CDR1 MNHEY, CDR2 SVGAGI. The length of the CDR3 is 14 residues. CDR3 nucleotide sequence: TGTGCCAGCAGCCGCATGAGGGTGAGCACTGAAGCTTTCTTT. It is translated as CASSRMRVSTEAFF.

The rearrangement uses TRBV5-1 and TRBJ2-7; possibly TRBD2 for D (6 bases). With 3 bases removed from V and 3 bases from J, the gap between germline ends came to 19 bases. Germline V gene sequence: CDR1 SGHRS, CDR2 YFSETQ. The CDR3 totals 16 residues. The chain's CDR3 is CASSWRGRDKDYEQYF. The CDR3, as DNA: TGCGCCAGCAGCTGGCGGGGCAGGGATAAGGACTACGAGCAGTACTTC.

The rearrangement joins TRBV12-5 to TRBJ2-2; maybe TRBD1 (6 bases). CDR1 is LGHNT, CDR2 FRNRAP, per germline. The CDR3 covers 13 residues. V lost 4 bases and J lost 7, with 10 bases in between. The CDR3 nucleotides are TGTGCTAGTGGTTCCACAGGGTTCGGGGAGCTGTTTTTT. Translation: CASGSTGFGELFF.

This chain links TRBV7-9 with TRBJ2-7; TRBD2 matches at 9 bases. Germline V lookup: CDR1 SEHNR, CDR2 FQNEAQ (reference sequence). The length of the CDR3 is 15 residues. Germline trimming cut 5 bases from V and 4 bases from J; bases unmatched to any gene: 9. This CDR3 is CASSPISGRSYEQYF. As DNA, the CDR3 is TGTGCCAGCAGCCCCATTAGCGGGAGATCGTACGAGCAGTACTTC.

This clone was recorded only once. This sequence joins TRBV7-6 and TRBJ1-1; D call uncertain. The V gene's germline CDR1 is SGHVS and CDR2 FNYEAQ. The CDR3 totals 14 residues. Trimming removed 2 bases from V and 5 bases from J, with 12 bases in between. CDR3 sequence reads: CASSLNGAGTEAFF. The CDR3 bases are TGTGCCAGCAGCTTAAACGGCGCGGGAACTGAAGCTTTCTTT.

In the case of this clone: A junction end diverges from the germline sequence, so it may reflect a read error. The chain combines TRBV2 with TRBJ2-1; possibly TRBD1 or TRBD2 for D (6 bases each). CDR1 and CDR2 from the germline V gene are SNHLY and FYNNEI. The CDR3 sequence is 14 residues long. The CDR3 DNA sequence: TGTGCCAGCAGGGAAGGGGGGACCCCGATTGAGCAGTTCTTC. Translated: CASREGGTPIEQFF.

CDR3 nucleotides: TGTGCCAGCAGCCCACCCATCCAGATCTACTATGGCTACACCTTC. Amino acids: CASSPPIQIYYGYTF. The genes are TRBV5-6 and TRBJ1-2, with unresolved D. The germline V gene has CDR1 SGHDT and CDR2 YYEEEE. Trimming shortened V by 4 bases and J by 3 bases, and 16 bases separated the two germline ends. There are 15 residues in the CDR3.

The table lists this clone with a few counts. The rearrangement uses TRBV7-9 and TRBJ2-7; TRBD1 or TRBD2 may be the D gene (6 bases each). The CDR3 has 16 amino acids. The V end was cut by 0 bases, the J end by 0 bases, with 12 bases between. Germline V gene lookup returns CDR1 SEHNR and CDR2 FQNEAQ (reference sequence). CDR3: CASSLARGHSSYEQYF. Here the CDR3 DNA reads TGTGCCAGCAGCTTAGCACGGGGGCATAGCTCCTACGAGCAGTACTTC.

V and J are TRBV5-4 and TRBJ2-7; TRBD2 aligns across 13 bases. Trimming at V came to 1 base and at J to 5 bases, leaving 9 bases not matched to a gene. CDR1 SGHNT and CDR2 YYREEE come from the germline V gene (reference sequence). The CDR3 is 17 residues long. CDR3 DNA sequence: TGTGCCAGCAGCTTGACTAGCGGGAGGGCCCAGGATAACGAGCAGTACTTC. Translating it yields CASSLTSGRAQDNEQYF.

This clone came up once. The rearrangement links TRBV5-5 to TRBJ2-7; 9 nucleotides align to TRBD1. Germline loops: CDR1 SGHKS, CDR2 YYEKEE (reference sequence). The CDR3 length is 15 residues. The V gene end was trimmed by 0 bases and the J gene end by 4 bases; junction bases not matched to a gene: 5. CDR3 sequence (DNA): TGTGCCAGCAGCTTGGTACAGGGGGCCGCGTACGAGCAGTACTTC. Its protein is CASSLVQGAAYEQYF.

The gene calls are TRBV7-9 and TRBJ2-7, with a possible D match to TRBD2 (5 bases). V dropped 5 bases and J dropped 2 bases, with 13 bases sitting between them. The CDR3 runs to 14 residues. From germline, CDR1 is SEHNR and CDR2 FQNEAQ (reference sequence). CDR3 DNA sequence: TGTGCCAGCAGCCCGAGGGAGCTGGCCTACGAGCAGTACTTC. Its protein product is CASSPRELAYEQYF.

The chain links TRBV7-2 to TRBJ2-1, with D possibly TRBD2 on 6 matching bases. This CDR3 comprises 15 residues. Trimming removed 5 bases at V and 0 bases at J, with 11 bases between. Germline assignment: CDR1 SGHTA and CDR2 FQGNSA. CDR3 bases: TGTGCCAGCAGCAAGGGACTTCTCTCCTACAATGAGCAGTTCTTC. It codes for CASSKGLLSYNEQFF.

The chain couples TRBV7-9 to TRBJ1-1, with unresolved D. This CDR3 region has 13 residues. Germline V lookup: CDR1 SEHNR, CDR2 FQNEAQ (reference sequence). Trimming left V 5 bases short and J 8 bases short, with 15 bases between. CDR3 bases: TGTGCCAGCAGCCCTAGACGGACCGAAGAAGCTTTCTTT. Translated: CASSPRRTEEAFF.

This chain connects TRBV5-1 to TRBJ1-2; 7 bases line up with TRBD1. Per the germline V gene, CDR1 is SGHRS and CDR2 is YFSETQ. J lost 2 bases, V lost 5 bases, and 6 bases had no gene match. The CDR3 has 14 residues. CDR3: CASRRTGENYGYTF. For the CDR3, the DNA is TGCGCCAGCAGGCGGACAGGCGAGAACTATGGCTACACCTTC.

This chain joins TRBV7-6 and TRBJ2-1; no firm D call. This CDR3 is 11 amino acids long. CDR1 and CDR2 (germline): SGHVS, FNYEAQ. V gave up 8 bases and J gave up 8 bases, with 10 bases separating them. DNA of the CDR3: TGTGCCAGCGGACCCGTAGATGAGCAGTTCTTC. This encodes CASGPVDEQFF.

The sample holds one count of this clone. The rearrangement joins TRBV6-5 to TRBJ2-1, with 7 bases lining up with TRBD1. CDR1 and CDR2 (germline): MNHEY, SVGAGI. Germline trimming cut 6 bases from V and 7 bases from J; bases unmatched to any gene: 6. There are 13 residues in the CDR3. The CDR3: CASSYRGPNEQFF. CDR3 in DNA: TGTGCCAGCAGCTACAGGGGCCCGAATGAGCAGTTCTTC.

The genes are TRBV28 and TRBJ1-4; D uncertain. This CDR3 comprises 14 residues. V was cut by 4 bases and J by 6 bases, with 12 bases left in between. Germline V gives CDR1 MDHEN, CDR2 SYDVKM. The CDR3 spells CASSSGTQDEKLFF. CDR3 bases: TGTGCCAGCAGTTCGGGTACACAAGATGAAAAACTGTTTTTT.

This rearrangement joins TRBV18 to TRBJ1-2; D gene ambiguous. The V gene's germline CDR1 is KGHSH and CDR2 LQKENI. V lost 4 bases and J lost 8, with 14 bases in between. The CDR3 runs to 13 residues. The DNA of the CDR3 is TGTGCCAGCTCACGCTACGGGTCGGCGGGCTACACCTTC. Translating gives CASSRYGSAGYTF.

The rearrangement uses TRBV6-5 and TRBJ2-7; no clear D. V lost 8 bases and J 5 bases, leaving 13 bases between the germline ends. This CDR3 has 12 amino acids. From germline, CDR1 is MNHEY and CDR2 SVGAGI. The CDR3 loop is CASQDYGDEQYF. DNA for the CDR3: TGTGCCAGCCAAGATTATGGGGACGAGCAGTACTTC.

V gene TRBV5-5 combines with J gene TRBJ2-3, with no clear D. This CDR3 has 16 residues. The germline CDR1 and CDR2 sequences are SGHKS and YYEKEE (reference sequence). V was shortened by 0 bases and J by 1 base, with 12 bases between the two germline ends. The CDR3 loop is CASSLAPPGRTDTQYF. The CDR3 DNA follows: TGTGCCAGCAGCTTGGCCCCCCCGGGCCGCACAGATACGCAGTATTTT.

DNA for the CDR3: TGTGCCTGGACCACGAAGCTGAGACTAGCGGGAGGCCAAGAGACCCAGTACTTC. Translated, it gives CAWTTKLRLAGGQETQYF. The chain uses TRBV30 and TRBJ2-5; 13 nucleotides agree with TRBD2. Germline CDR1 GTSNPN, CDR2 SVGIG (reference sequence). There are 18 residues in the CDR3. V shed 4 bases, J shed 1 base, and the junction held 12 bases outside the gene matches.

CDR3 in DNA: TGTGCCACCAGCAGCCAAGGACCAGATACGCAGTATTTT. Encoded protein: CATSSQGPDTQYF. The chain links TRBV15 to TRBJ2-3; D is unresolved. This CDR3 has 13 residues. Per germline, CDR1 LNHNV and CDR2 YYDKDF (reference sequence). V was shortened by 3 bases and J by 4 bases, with 8 bases between the two germline ends.

The sample holds one count of this clone. V usage is TRBV29-1 and J usage is TRBJ2-7; D unresolved. The CDR3 has 13 amino acids. Germline-derived CDR1 and CDR2 are SQVTM and ANQGSEA. Deletions cut 2 bases from V and 2 bases from J, with 10 bases between. The CDR3 DNA sequence: TGCAGCGTTGAACTGGACGGCGCCTACGAGCAGTACTTC. This sequence encodes CSVELDGAYEQYF.

The chain recombines TRBV5-6 with TRBJ2-1; 12 nucleotides agree with TRBD2. The junction had 5 bases not matched to a gene; V was cut back by 0 bases and J by 1 base. Germline CDR1 and CDR2: SGHDT and YYEEEE. This CDR3 has 18 residues. The CDR3 reads CASSLGLAGVSSYNEQFF. In DNA form, the CDR3 reads TGTGCCAGCAGCTTGGGACTAGCGGGAGTCTCGTCCTACAATGAGCAGTTCTTC.

This chain connects TRBV11-2 to TRBJ1-2; 7 positions match TRBD1. Germline CDR1 and CDR2: SGHAT and FQNNGV. This CDR3 is built from 14 residues. The V and J ends lost 1 base and 4 bases, in that order; junction bases with no gene match: 3. CDR3 DNA sequence: TGTGCCAGCAGCTTAGCAGGGGGGGCCTATGGCTACACCTTC. This sequence encodes CASSLAGGAYGYTF.